These 22 T cell receptor beta chains were all obtained from the same sample, sequenced in a study of Tregs in tolerant kidney transplant recipients. Profiled with immunoSEQ multiplex PCR; TCRdb holds only in-frame clones, not every one. The sample lists some 110,000 clones; roughly nine tenths were seen once. The sequenced sample was CD4+ T cells from blood. The origin of the receptors is a human donor in good health.

The genes are TRBV10-1 and TRBJ1-1; D unresolved. Germline CDR1 and CDR2: WNHNN and SYGVQD (reference sequence). The CDR3 totals 13 residues. The V end lost 5 bases, the J end lost 0 bases, and 7 bases lay between the germline ends. The CDR3 here is CASSQYMNTEAFF. For the CDR3, the DNA is TGCGCCAGCAGTCAATACATGAACACTGAAGCTTTCTTT.

The V and J genes are TRBV6-6 and TRBJ2-1; D not certain. The V and J ends lost 2 bases and 8 bases respectively, with 16 bases between them. The length of the CDR3 is 15 residues. Germline-derived CDR1 and CDR2 are MNHNY and SVGAGI (reference sequence). CDR3 nucleotide sequence: TGTGCCAGCAGTTACCCGGCTAAATCGGCCCATGAGCAGTTCTTC. Translation: CASSYPAKSAHEQFF.

V and J are TRBV5-5 and TRBJ2-3; 7 bases match TRBD1. The germline CDR1 and CDR2 sequences are SGHKS and YYEKEE (reference sequence). With V trimmed by 4 bases and J by 0 bases, 5 bases remained unmatched. This CDR3 contains 15 residues. CDR3 DNA: TGTGCCAGCAGCGGCCAGGGACAGAGCACAGATACGCAGTATTTT. Protein sequence: CASSGQGQSTDTQYF.

The chain carries TRBV6-1 and TRBJ1-2; D is ambiguous. Germline CDR1 and CDR2: MNHNS and SASEGT. CDR3 length: 15 amino acids. Trimming stripped 2 bases from V and 2 bases from J, with 12 bases between. CDR3 DNA sequence: TGTGCCAGCAGTGAATCATGGGTAGGGAACTATGGCTACACCTTC. Translated: CASSESWVGNYGYTF.

The chain is built from TRBV7-9 and TRBJ2-7; 12 bases map to TRBD1. Germline V gene data show CDR1 as SEHNR and CDR2 as FQNEAQ (reference sequence). This CDR3 region has 15 residues. With V trimmed by 3 bases and J by 5 bases, 5 bases remained unmatched. CDR3: CASSFFGTGGDEQYF. CDR3 nucleotide sequence: TGTGCCAGCAGCTTCTTCGGGACAGGGGGCGACGAGCAGTACTTC.

V is TRBV5-1 and J is TRBJ2-5; 12 bases line up with TRBD1. CDR1 SGHRS and CDR2 YFSETQ come from the germline V gene. This CDR3 region has 17 residues. Trimming at V came to 3 bases and at J to 5 bases, leaving 11 bases not matched to a gene. CDR3 in DNA: TGCGCCAGCAGCTCCCTACCGGGGACAGGGGGCGGCGAGACCCAGTACTTC. It codes for CASSSLPGTGGGETQYF.

The chain couples TRBV11-2 to TRBJ1-4; D not resolved. Trimming took 1 base from V and 7 from J, leaving 7 bases between them. Per germline, CDR1 SGHAT and CDR2 FQNNGV. The length of the CDR3 is 13 residues. The CDR3 region is CASSLGAREKLFF. The CDR3 DNA follows: TGTGCCAGCAGCTTAGGAGCGCGTGAAAAACTGTTTTTT.

V and J are TRBV6-5 and TRBJ2-1; D is perhaps TRBD1 or TRBD2 (5 bases each). CDR3 size: 14 residues. V lost 6 bases and J lost 6, with 15 bases in between. The germline V gene has CDR1 MNHEY and CDR2 SVGAGI. The CDR3 loop is CASSQNRGRNEQFF. Here the CDR3 DNA reads TGTGCCAGCAGCCAAAATCGGGGCCGCAATGAGCAGTTCTTC.

The gene calls are TRBV7-3 and TRBJ2-1; D is ambiguous. The CDR3 has 16 amino acids. The germline V gene encodes CDR1 SGHTA and CDR2 FQGTGA. V was clipped by 1 base and J by 0 bases, with 10 bases between them. CDR3 region: CASSLSLQSSYNEQFF. The CDR3 coding sequence is TGTGCCAGCAGCTTAAGTTTACAGAGCTCCTACAATGAGCAGTTCTTC.

This chain links TRBV6-6 with TRBJ1-1; D is undetermined. CDR1 and CDR2 from the germline V gene are MNHNY and SVGAGI (reference sequence). The length of the CDR3 is 11 residues. Trimming shortened V by 6 bases and J by 3 bases, and 5 bases separated the two germline ends. For the CDR3, the DNA is TGTGCCAGCAGCTTCGACACTGAAGCTTTCTTT. Residues: CASSFDTEAFF.

The chain recombines TRBV9 with TRBJ2-2; D gene ambiguous. This CDR3 contains 17 residues. The V gene lost 0 bases and the J gene lost 0 bases, with 12 bases spanning the gap. Germline V gene lookup returns CDR1 SGDLS and CDR2 YYNGEE. In DNA, the CDR3 is TGTGCCAGCAGCGTAGGCAGCCGTTTTTCGAACACCGGGGAGCTGTTTTTT. This translates into CASSVGSRFSNTGELFF.

This clone was seen a single time. The chain links TRBV2 to TRBJ2-7; D ambiguous. Germline CDR1 reads SNHLY; CDR2 reads FYNNEI. The V end lost 4 bases, the J end lost 5 bases, and 6 bases lay between the germline ends. The CDR3 sequence is 11 residues long. The CDR3 sequence: CASSVLDEQYF. For the CDR3, the DNA is TGTGCCAGCAGTGTGCTAGACGAGCAGTACTTC.

The V gene is TRBV6-1, the J gene TRBJ2-5; TRBD1 agrees at 8 bases. The J call could be wrong; TRBJ2-7 is a better fit for the DNA end. This CDR3 has 13 amino acids. Germline V gene data show CDR1 as MNHNS and CDR2 as SASEGT. In nucleotides, the CDR3 is TGTGCCAGCAGGGACAGGGTCTCGTACGAGCAGTACTTC. Amino acids: CASRDRVSYEQYF.

The V gene is TRBV7-8, the J gene TRBJ1-2; 8 nucleotides line up with TRBD1. Per germline, CDR1 SGHVS and CDR2 FQNEAQ. The CDR3 totals 15 residues. V shed 5 bases and J 8 bases; nucleotides not matched to a gene: 13. The CDR3 sequence is CASSIPGTGGGGYTF. In nucleotides, the CDR3 is TGTGCCAGCAGCATTCCCGGGACAGGCGGTGGGGGCTACACCTTC.

V is TRBV14 and J is TRBJ2-1; 8 nucleotides align to TRBD2. This CDR3 contains 16 residues. The V and J ends lost 3 bases and 8 bases, in that order; junction bases with no gene match: 12. Per germline, CDR1 SGHDN and CDR2 FVKESK. The DNA of the CDR3 is TGTGCCAGCAGCCACTTACGGAGCGGGGGCCCCGATGAGCAGTTCTTC. Translating it yields CASSHLRSGGPDEQFF.

The chain employs TRBV19 and TRBJ1-4; no clear D. Germline V gene lookup returns CDR1 LNHDA and CDR2 SQIVND (reference sequence). The CDR3 contains 12 residues. Trimming removed 5 bases from V and 10 bases from J, with 11 bases in between. For the CDR3, the DNA is TGTGCCAGTAGTGTACGGGAGGGAAAACTGTTTTTT. Protein sequence: CASSVREGKLFF.

The chain carries TRBV11-2 and TRBJ2-2; TRBD2 might be the D (5 bases). Trimming removed 2 bases from V and 2 bases from J, with 9 bases in between. Per the germline V gene, CDR1 is SGHAT and CDR2 is FQNNGV. The CDR3 runs to 15 residues. CDR3 loop: CASSLTAANTGELFF. CDR3 coding DNA: TGTGCCAGCAGCTTAACAGCGGCAAACACCGGGGAGCTGTTTTTT. Full variable domain (missing parts from reference TRBV11-2 and TRBJ2-2): EAGVAQSPRYKIIEKRQSVAFWCNPISGHATLYWYQQILGQGPKLLIQFQNNGVVDDSQLPKDRFSAERLKGVDSTLKIQPAKLEDSAVYLCASSLTAANTGELFFGEGSRLTVL.

The rearrangement uses TRBV30 and TRBJ2-1; D is uncertain. In germline, CDR1 is GTSNPN, CDR2 SVGIG (reference sequence). The CDR3 is made up of 15 amino acids. Trimming took off 1 base at V and 1 base at J, with 11 bases between the two ends. CDR3 region: CAWSADLNSYNEQFF. CDR3 coding DNA: TGTGCCTGGAGTGCCGACTTGAATTCCTACAATGAGCAGTTCTTC.

The rearrangement links TRBV7-8 to TRBJ2-7; 8 nucleotides match TRBD2. Looked up from germline, CDR1 is SGHVS and CDR2 is FQNEAQ. With 5 bases clipped from V and 3 bases from J, the junction kept 9 bases outside the gene matches. This CDR3 spans 15 amino acids. The CDR3 coding sequence is TGTGCCAGCAGCCTAAGGGGAGCGGGAGTCTACGAGCAGTACTTC. Translation: CASSLRGAGVYEQYF.

This clone was detected once. The chain has TRBV19 and TRBJ1-5, with unresolved D. With 2 bases removed from V and 0 bases from J, the gap between germline ends came to 14 bases. The germline V gene has CDR1 LNHDA and CDR2 SQIVND (reference sequence). The CDR3 consists of 17 residues. CDR3 in DNA: TGTGCCAGTAGTATATTAGCAGAAGTTCATAGCAATCAGCCCCAGCATTTT. This gives the protein CASSILAEVHSNQPQHF.

The DNA of the CDR3 is TGCGCCAGCAGCTTCGACAGCTACAATGAGCAGTTCTTC. Translated: CASSFDSYNEQFF. This chain uses TRBV5-1 with TRBJ2-1; tentatively, D is TRBD1 (5 bases). Germline lookup yields CDR1 SGHRS and CDR2 YFSETQ. The CDR3 runs to 13 residues. Trimming cost V 2 bases and J 3 bases, with 6 bases left between them.

The chain combines TRBV7-9 with TRBJ2-2, with 10 bases matching TRBD2. The CDR3 extends over 15 amino acids. Trimming at V came to 7 bases and at J to 1 base, leaving 3 bases not matched to a gene. The germline V gene has CDR1 SEHNR and CDR2 FQNEAQ (reference sequence). CDR3 bases: TGTGCCAGCATACGACTAGCGGGGAACACCGGGGAGCTGTTTTTT. It is translated as CASIRLAGNTGELFF.